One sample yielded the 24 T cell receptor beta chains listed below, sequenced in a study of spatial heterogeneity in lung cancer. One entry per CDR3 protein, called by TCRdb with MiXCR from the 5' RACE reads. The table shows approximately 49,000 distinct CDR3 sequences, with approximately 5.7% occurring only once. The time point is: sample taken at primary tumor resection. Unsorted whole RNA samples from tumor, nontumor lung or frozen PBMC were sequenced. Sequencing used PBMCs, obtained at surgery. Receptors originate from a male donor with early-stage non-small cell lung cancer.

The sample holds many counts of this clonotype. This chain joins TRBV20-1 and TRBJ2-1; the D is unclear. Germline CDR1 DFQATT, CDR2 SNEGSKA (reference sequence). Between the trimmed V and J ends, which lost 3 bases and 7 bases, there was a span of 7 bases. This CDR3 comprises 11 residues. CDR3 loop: CSASTLNEQFF. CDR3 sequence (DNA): TGCAGTGCTAGTACTTTAAATGAGCAGTTCTTC.

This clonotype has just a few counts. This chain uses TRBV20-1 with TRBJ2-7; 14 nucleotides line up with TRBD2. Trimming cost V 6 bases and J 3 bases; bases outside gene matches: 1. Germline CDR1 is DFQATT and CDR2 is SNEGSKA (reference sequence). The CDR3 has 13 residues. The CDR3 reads CSAGTSGSYEQYF. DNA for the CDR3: TGCAGTGCAGGGACTAGCGGGAGCTACGAGCAGTACTTC.

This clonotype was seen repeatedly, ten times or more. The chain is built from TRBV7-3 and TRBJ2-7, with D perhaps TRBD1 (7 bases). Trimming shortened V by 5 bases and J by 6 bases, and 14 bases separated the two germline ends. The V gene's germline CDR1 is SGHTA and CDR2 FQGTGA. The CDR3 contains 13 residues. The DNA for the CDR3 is TGTGCCAGCAGCCCAGGGGGAGGCTCCGAGCAGTACTTC. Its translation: CASSPGGGSEQYF. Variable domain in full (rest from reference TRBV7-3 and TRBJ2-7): GAGVSQTPSNKVTEKGKYVELRCDPISGHTALYWYRQSLGQGPEFLIYFQGTGAADDSGLPNDRFFAVRPEGSVSTLKIQRTERGDSAVYLCASSPGGGSEQYFGPGTRLTVT.

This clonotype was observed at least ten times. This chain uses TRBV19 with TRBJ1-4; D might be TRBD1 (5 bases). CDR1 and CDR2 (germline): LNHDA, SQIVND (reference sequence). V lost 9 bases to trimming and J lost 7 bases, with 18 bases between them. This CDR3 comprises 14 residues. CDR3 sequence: CASTAARAGEKLFF. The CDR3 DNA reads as TGTGCCAGCACCGCCGCCAGGGCTGGTGAAAAACTGTTTTTT.

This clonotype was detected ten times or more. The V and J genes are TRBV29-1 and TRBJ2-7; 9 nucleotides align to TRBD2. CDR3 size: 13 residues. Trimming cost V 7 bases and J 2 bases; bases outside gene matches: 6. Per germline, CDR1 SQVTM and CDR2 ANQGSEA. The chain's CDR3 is CSDLAGKAYEQYF. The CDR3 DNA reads TGCAGCGACCTAGCGGGGAAAGCCTACGAGCAGTACTTC.

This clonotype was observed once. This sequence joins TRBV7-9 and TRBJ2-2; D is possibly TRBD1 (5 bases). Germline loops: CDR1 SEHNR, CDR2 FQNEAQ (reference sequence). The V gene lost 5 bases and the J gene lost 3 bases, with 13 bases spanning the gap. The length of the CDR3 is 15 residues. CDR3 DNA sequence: TGTGCCAGCAGCCTCCGTAGGGGCGACACCGGGGAGCTGTTTTTT. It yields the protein CASSLRRGDTGELFF.

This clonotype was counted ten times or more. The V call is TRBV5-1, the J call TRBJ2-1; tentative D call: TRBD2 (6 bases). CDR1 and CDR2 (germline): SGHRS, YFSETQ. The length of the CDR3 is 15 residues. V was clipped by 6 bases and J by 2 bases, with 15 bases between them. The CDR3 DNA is TGCGCCAGCACCCCGTGGGGCGGGACCTACAATGAGCAGTTCTTC. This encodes CASTPWGGTYNEQFF.

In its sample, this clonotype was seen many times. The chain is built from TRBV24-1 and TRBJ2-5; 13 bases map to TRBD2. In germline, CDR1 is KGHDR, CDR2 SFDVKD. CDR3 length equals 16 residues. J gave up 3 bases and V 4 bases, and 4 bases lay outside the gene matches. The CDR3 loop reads CATSEGTSGEEETQYF. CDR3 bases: TGTGCCACCAGTGAAGGGACTAGCGGGGAAGAAGAGACCCAGTACTTC.

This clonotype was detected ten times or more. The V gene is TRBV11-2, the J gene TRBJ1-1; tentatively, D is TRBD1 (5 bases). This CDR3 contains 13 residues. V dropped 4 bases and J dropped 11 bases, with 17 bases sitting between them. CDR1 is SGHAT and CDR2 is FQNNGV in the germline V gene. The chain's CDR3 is CASSSGREVGAFF. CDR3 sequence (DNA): TGTGCCAGCAGCTCCGGCAGGGAGGTGGGTGCTTTCTTT.

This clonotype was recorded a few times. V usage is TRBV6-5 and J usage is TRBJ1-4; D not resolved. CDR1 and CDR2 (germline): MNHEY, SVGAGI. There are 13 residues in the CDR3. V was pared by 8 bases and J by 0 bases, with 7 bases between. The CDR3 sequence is CASGTATNEKLFF. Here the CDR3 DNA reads TGTGCCAGCGGAACTGCAACTAATGAAAAACTGTTTTTT.

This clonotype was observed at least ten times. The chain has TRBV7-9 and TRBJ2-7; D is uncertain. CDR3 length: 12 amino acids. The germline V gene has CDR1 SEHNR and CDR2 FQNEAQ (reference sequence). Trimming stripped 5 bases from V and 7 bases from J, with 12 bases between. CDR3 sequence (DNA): TGTGCCAGCAGCCCCTATTCGGGTGAGCAGTACTTC. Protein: CASSPYSGEQYF.

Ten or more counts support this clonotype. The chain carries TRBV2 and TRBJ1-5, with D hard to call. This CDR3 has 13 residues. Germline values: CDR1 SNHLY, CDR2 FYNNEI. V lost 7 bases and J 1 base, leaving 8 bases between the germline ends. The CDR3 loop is CASTETSNQPQHF. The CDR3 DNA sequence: TGTGCCAGCACCGAGACGAGCAATCAGCCCCAGCATTTT.

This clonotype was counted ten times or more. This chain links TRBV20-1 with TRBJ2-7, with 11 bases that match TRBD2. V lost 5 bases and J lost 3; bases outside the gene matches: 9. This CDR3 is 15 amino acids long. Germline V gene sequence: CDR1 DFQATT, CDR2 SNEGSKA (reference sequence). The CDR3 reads CSAPLPGLADYEQYF. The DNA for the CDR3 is TGCAGTGCTCCTCTACCGGGACTAGCGGACTACGAGCAGTACTTC.

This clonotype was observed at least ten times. CDR3 loop: CASRPGTSGTYEQYF. CDR3 sequence (DNA): TGTGCCAGCAGGCCCGGGACTAGCGGGACCTACGAGCAGTACTTC. The chain uses TRBV7-9 and TRBJ2-7, with 13 bases lining up with TRBD2. The V gene's germline CDR1 is SEHNR and CDR2 FQNEAQ (reference sequence). The CDR3 consists of 15 residues. J was trimmed by 2 bases and V by 6 bases; bases with no gene match: 4. The full variable domain, rest sourced from reference TRBV7-9 and TRBJ2-7, is DTGVSQNPRHKITKRGQNVTFRCDPISEHNRLYWYRQTLGQGPEFLTYFQNEAQLEKSRLLSDRFSAERPKGSFSTLEIQRTEQGDSAMYLCASRPGTSGTYEQYFGPGTRLTVT.

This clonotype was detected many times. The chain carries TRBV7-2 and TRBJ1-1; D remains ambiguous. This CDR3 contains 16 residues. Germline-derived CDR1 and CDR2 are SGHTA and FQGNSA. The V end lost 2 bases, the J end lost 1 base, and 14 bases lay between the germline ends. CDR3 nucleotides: TGTGCCAGCAGCTTAAGGTCCTACCCGAGGAACACTGAAGCTTTCTTT. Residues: CASSLRSYPRNTEAFF.

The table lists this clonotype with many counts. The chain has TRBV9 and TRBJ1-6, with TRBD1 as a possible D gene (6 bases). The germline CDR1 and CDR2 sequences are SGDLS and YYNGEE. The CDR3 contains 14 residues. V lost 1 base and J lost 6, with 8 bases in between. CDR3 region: CASSVRDINSPLHF. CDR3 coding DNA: TGTGCCAGCAGCGTAAGGGACATTAATTCACCCCTCCACTTT. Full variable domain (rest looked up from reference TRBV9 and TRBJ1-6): DSGVTQTPKHLITATGQRVTLRCSPRSGDLSVYWYQQSLDQGLQFLIQYYNGEERAKGNILERFSAQQFPDLHSELNLSSLELGDSALYFCASSVRDINSPLHFGNGTRLTVT.

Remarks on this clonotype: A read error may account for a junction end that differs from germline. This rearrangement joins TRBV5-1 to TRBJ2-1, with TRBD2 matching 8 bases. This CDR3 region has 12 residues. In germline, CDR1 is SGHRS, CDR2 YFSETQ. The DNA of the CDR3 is TGCGCCAGCAGCTTCGGAGCGGGAGAGCGGTTCTTC. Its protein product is CASSFGAGERFF.

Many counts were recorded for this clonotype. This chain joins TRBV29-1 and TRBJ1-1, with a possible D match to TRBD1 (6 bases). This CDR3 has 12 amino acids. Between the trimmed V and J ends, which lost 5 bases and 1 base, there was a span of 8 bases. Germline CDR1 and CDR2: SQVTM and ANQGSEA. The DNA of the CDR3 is TGCAGCGTTAGGGGGAGGAACACTGAAGCTTTCTTT. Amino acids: CSVRGRNTEAFF.

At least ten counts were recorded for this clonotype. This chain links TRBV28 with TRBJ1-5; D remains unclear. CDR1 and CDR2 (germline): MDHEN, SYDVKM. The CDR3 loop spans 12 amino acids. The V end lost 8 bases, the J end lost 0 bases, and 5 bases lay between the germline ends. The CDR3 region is CASGDSNQPQHF. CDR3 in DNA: TGTGCCAGCGGGGATAGCAATCAGCCCCAGCATTTT.

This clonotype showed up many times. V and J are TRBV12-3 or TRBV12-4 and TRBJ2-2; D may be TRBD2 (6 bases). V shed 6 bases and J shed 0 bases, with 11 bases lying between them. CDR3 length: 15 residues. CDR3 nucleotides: TGTGCCAGCAGCCTCGGACTACCGAACACCGGGGAGCTGTTTTTT. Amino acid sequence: CASSLGLPNTGELFF.

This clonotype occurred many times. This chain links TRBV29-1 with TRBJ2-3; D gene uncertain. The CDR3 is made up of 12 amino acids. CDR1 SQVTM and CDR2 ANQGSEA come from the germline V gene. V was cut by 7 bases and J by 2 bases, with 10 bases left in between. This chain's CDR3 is CSGLPHTDTQYF. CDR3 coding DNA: TGCAGCGGGCTCCCCCACACAGATACGCAGTATTTT.

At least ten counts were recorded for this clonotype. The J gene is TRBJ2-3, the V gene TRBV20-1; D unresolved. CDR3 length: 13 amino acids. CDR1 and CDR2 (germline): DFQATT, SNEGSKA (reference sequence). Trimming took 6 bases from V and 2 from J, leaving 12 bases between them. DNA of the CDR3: TGCAGTGCCCCCCGCTTTGTCACAGATACGCAGTATTTT. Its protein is CSAPRFVTDTQYF.

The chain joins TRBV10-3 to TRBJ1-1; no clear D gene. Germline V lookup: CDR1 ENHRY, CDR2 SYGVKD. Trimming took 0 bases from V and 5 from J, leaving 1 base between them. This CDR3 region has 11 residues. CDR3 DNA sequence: TGTGCCATCAGTGAGTCTACTGAAGCTTTCTTT. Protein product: CAISESTEAFF.

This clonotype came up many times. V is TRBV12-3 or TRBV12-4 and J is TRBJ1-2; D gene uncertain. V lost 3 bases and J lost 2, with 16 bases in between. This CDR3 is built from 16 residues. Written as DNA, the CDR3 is TGTGCCAGCAGTTTGTCTTCCGGGCGTCAAAACTATGGCTACACCTTC. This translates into CASSLSSGRQNYGYTF.